These T cell receptor beta chains were read from a single sample in a study of shared clonotypes between healthy human individuals. Generated by immunoSEQ multiplex PCR, the TCRdb table keeps only in-frame clones and is missing some. The sample lists about 2,200,000 clones; about 92% were seen once. Sequencing was carried out using naive CD8+ T cells from PBMCs. These receptors were obtained from a man younger than 30 in good health. Some clones in this sample may be carry-over from other donors' samples. Both conserved end residues are part of each CDR3. D genes are given only for firm matches. Not all rows give a size; the values are once, few, many and, for expanded clones, a class.

V gene: TRBV5-1
J gene: TRBJ2-7
D gene: .
clone size: few
CDR3 protein: CASSLEDSYEQYF
CDR3 DNA: TGCGCCAGCAGCTTGGAGGACAGCTACGAGCAGTACTTC

V gene: TRBV27
J gene: TRBJ2-7
D gene: TRBD2
clone size: .
CDR3 protein: CASSSGLAYEQYF
CDR3 DNA: TGTGCCAGCAGTTCGGGACTAGCCTACGAGCAGTACTTC

V gene: TRBV14
J gene: TRBJ1-2
D gene: .
clone size: .
CDR3 protein: CASSHQGPYGYTF
CDR3 DNA: TGTGCCAGCAGCCACCAAGGCCCGTATGGCTACACCTTC

V gene: TRBV15
J gene: TRBJ2-1
D gene: TRBD1
clone size: .
CDR3 protein: CATRDRGYNEQFF
CDR3 DNA: TGTGCCACCCGGGACAGGGGCTACAATGAGCAGTTCTTC

V gene: TRBV11-2
J gene: TRBJ1-2
D gene: .
clone size: .
CDR3 protein: CASSQERAPGYGYTF
CDR3 DNA: TGCGCCAGCAGCCAAGAGAGGGCCCCGGGCTATGGCTACACCTTC

V gene: TRBV7-9
J gene: TRBJ2-1
D gene: TRBD1
clone size: .
CDR3 protein: CASSLRDRPYNEQFF
CDR3 DNA: TGTGCCAGCAGCCTTCGGGACAGGCCCTACAATGAGCAGTTCTTC

V gene: TRBV4-3
J gene: TRBJ2-7
D gene: TRBD2
clone size: .
CDR3 protein: CASSQFNGGAYEQYF
CDR3 DNA: TGCGCCAGCAGCCAATTCAATGGGGGGGCCTACGAGCAGTACTTC

V gene: TRBV6-5
J gene: TRBJ1-2
D gene: .
clone size: .
CDR3 protein: CASSYSSKDTYGYTF
CDR3 DNA: TGTGCCAGCAGTTACTCGAGTAAGGATACCTATGGCTACACCTTC

V gene: TRBV7-9
J gene: TRBJ1-2
D gene: TRBD1
clone size: .
CDR3 protein: CASSPARDRVVGDYGYTF
CDR3 DNA: TGTGCCAGCAGCCCCGCCCGGGACAGGGTGGTTGGTGACTATGGCTACACCTTC

V gene: TRBV29-1
J gene: TRBJ2-3
D gene: TRBD2
clone size: .
CDR3 protein: CSVDPAGFTDTQYF
CDR3 DNA: TGCAGCGTTGATCCAGCGGGGTTCACAGATACGCAGTATTTT

V gene: TRBV4-2
J gene: TRBJ2-1
D gene: TRBD2
clone size: .
CDR3 protein: CASSREASGRASGEQFF
CDR3 DNA: TGTGCCAGCAGCCGAGAGGCTAGCGGGAGGGCTAGTGGTGAGCAGTTCTTC

V gene: TRBV29-1
J gene: TRBJ2-7
D gene: .
clone size: .
CDR3 protein: CSAAGGTDYEQYF
CDR3 DNA: TGCAGCGCCGCGGGTGGGACGGACTACGAGCAGTACTTC

V gene: TRBV7-9
J gene: TRBJ2-3
D gene: TRBD2
clone size: .
CDR3 protein: CASSWTSGSYQNTDTQYF
CDR3 DNA: TGTGCCAGCAGTTGGACTAGCGGGAGCTACCAAAACACAGATACGCAGTATTTT

V gene: TRBV28
J gene: TRBJ1-4
D gene: .
clone size: once
CDR3 protein: CASRSTGSTNEKLFF
CDR3 DNA: TGTGCCAGCAGATCAACAGGTTCAACTAATGAAAAACTGTTTTTT

V gene: TRBV11-2
J gene: TRBJ2-2
D gene: .
clone size: .
CDR3 protein: CASTVRHANTGELFF
CDR3 DNA: TGTGCCAGCACCGTCCGCCACGCGAACACCGGGGAGCTGTTTTTT

V gene: TRBV6-5
J gene: TRBJ2-7
D gene: TRBD2
clone size: .
CDR3 protein: CASSPGEAGYEQYF
CDR3 DNA: TGTGCCAGCAGTCCCGGGGAAGCGGGATACGAGCAGTACTTC

V gene: TRBV7-2
J gene: TRBJ2-1
D gene: TRBD2
clone size: once
CDR3 protein: CASSPLAGGAHEQFF
CDR3 DNA: TGTGCCAGCAGCCCACTAGCGGGAGGGGCCCATGAGCAGTTCTTC

V gene: TRBV11-3
J gene: TRBJ2-7
D gene: .
clone size: .
CDR3 protein: CASSWGPFEAYEQYF
CDR3 DNA: TGTGCCAGCAGCTGGGGGCCTTTCGAGGCCTACGAGCAGTACTTC

V gene: TRBV2
J gene: TRBJ1-1
D gene: TRBD1
clone size: .
CDR3 protein: CASSVDRGAEAFF
CDR3 DNA: TGTGCCAGCAGTGTAGACAGGGGCGCTGAAGCTTTCTTT

V gene: TRBV6-5
J gene: TRBJ1-2
D gene: .
clone size: .
CDR3 protein: CASSPDPWRGYTF
CDR3 DNA: TGTGCCAGCAGTCCGGACCCTTGGAGGGGCTACACCTTC

V gene: TRBV28
J gene: TRBJ2-7
D gene: TRBD2
clone size: .
CDR3 protein: CASSLASGSYEQYF
CDR3 DNA: TGTGCCAGCAGTTTGGCTAGCGGGAGCTACGAGCAGTACTTC

V gene: TRBV28
J gene: TRBJ2-4
D gene: .
clone size: .
CDR3 protein: CASSSQGRYF
CDR3 DNA: TGTGCCAGCAGTTCGCAGGGGCGGTACTTC

V gene: TRBV9
J gene: TRBJ2-1
D gene: TRBD1
clone size: .
CDR3 protein: CASSVYRGSYNEQFF
CDR3 DNA: TGTGCCAGCAGCGTCTACAGGGGCTCCTACAATGAGCAGTTCTTC

V gene: TRBV10-3
J gene: TRBJ2-3
D gene: .
clone size: .
CDR3 protein: CAISEPPFLGVGTDTQYF
CDR3 DNA: TGTGCCATCAGTGAACCCCCGTTTCTGGGAGTAGGGACAGATACGCAGTATTTT

V gene: TRBV2
J gene: TRBJ2-1
D gene: .
clone size: .
CDR3 protein: CASRDTRLAGYNEQFF
CDR3 DNA: TGTGCCAGCAGAGACACCAGGCTAGCAGGTTACAATGAGCAGTTCTTC

V gene: TRBV6-1
J gene: TRBJ2-7
D gene: .
clone size: once
CDR3 protein: CASSGRQARIPYEQYF
CDR3 DNA: TGTGCCAGCAGTGGCCGACAGGCGCGAATCCCCTACGAGCAGTACTTC

V gene: TRBV7-9
J gene: TRBJ2-3
D gene: .
clone size: .
CDR3 protein: CASSAHTDTQYF
CDR3 DNA: TGTGCCAGCAGCGCCCACACAGATACGCAGTATTTT

V gene: TRBV13
J gene: TRBJ2-7
D gene: .
clone size: .
CDR3 protein: CASSIRGDEQYF
CDR3 DNA: TGTGCCAGCAGCATTCGGGGAGACGAGCAGTACTTC

V gene: TRBV29-1
J gene: TRBJ2-7
D gene: .
clone size: once
CDR3 protein: CSVVTVNYEQYF
CDR3 DNA: TGCAGCGTTGTAACAGTTAACTACGAGCAGTACTTC

V gene: TRBV7-9
J gene: TRBJ2-1
D gene: .
clone size: .
CDR3 protein: CASSSLTLDSSNEQFF
CDR3 DNA: TGTGCCAGCAGCTCCCTAACCCTGGACAGCTCCAATGAGCAGTTCTTC

V gene: TRBV4-1
J gene: TRBJ2-7
D gene: .
clone size: .
CDR3 protein: CASSQDLTTVTGSYEQYF
CDR3 DNA: TGCGCCAGCAGCCAAGACCTTACGACAGTGACTGGCTCCTACGAGCAGTACTTC

V gene: TRBV11-2
J gene: TRBJ2-2
D gene: TRBD2
clone size: .
CDR3 protein: CASSFFGTSGVYTGELFF
CDR3 DNA: TGTGCCAGCAGCTTCTTCGGGACTAGCGGTGTATACACCGGGGAGCTGTTTTTT

V gene: TRBV5-1
J gene: TRBJ2-6
D gene: .
clone size: .
CDR3 protein: CASSLGAGTGANVLTF
CDR3 DNA: TGCGCCAGCAGCTTGGGGGCAGGGACTGGGGCCAACGTCCTGACTTTC

V gene: TRBV5-6
J gene: TRBJ2-7
D gene: TRBD1
clone size: .
CDR3 protein: CASSPGQGRSYEQYF
CDR3 DNA: TGTGCCAGCAGTCCCGGACAGGGCCGGTCCTACGAGCAGTACTTC

V gene: TRBV7-2
J gene: TRBJ1-2
D gene: TRBD1
clone size: .
CDR3 protein: CASSLIQGSYGYTF
CDR3 DNA: TGTGCCAGCAGCTTAATACAGGGGAGCTATGGCTACACCTTC

V gene: TRBV6-1
J gene: TRBJ1-2
D gene: TRBD1
clone size: .
CDR3 protein: CAAQGAAGYTF
CDR3 DNA: TGTGCCGCCCAGGGGGCAGCGGGCTACACCTTC

V gene: TRBV6-6
J gene: TRBJ2-3
D gene: .
clone size: few
CDR3 protein: CASSYGPDTQYF
CDR3 DNA: TGTGCCAGCAGTTACGGGCCAGATACGCAGTATTTT

V gene: TRBV29-1
J gene: TRBJ1-3
D gene: TRBD1
clone size: few
CDR3 protein: CSVTGGGIGTIYF
CDR3 DNA: TGCAGCGTAACAGGGGGCGGAATAGGCACCATATATTTT

V gene: TRBV19
J gene: TRBJ2-7
D gene: .
clone size: .
CDR3 protein: CANATSSYEQYF
CDR3 DNA: TGTGCCAACGCGACATCCTCCTACGAGCAGTACTTC

V gene: TRBV7-2
J gene: TRBJ2-1
D gene: .
clone size: .
CDR3 protein: CASIYENTGKQFF
CDR3 DNA: TGTGCCAGCATCTACGAAAACACAGGGAAGCAGTTCTTC

V gene: TRBV10-3
J gene: TRBJ1-2
D gene: TRBD1
clone size: .
CDR3 protein: CAISGGTGRSAYGYTF
CDR3 DNA: TGTGCCATCAGTGGCGGGACAGGGCGTTCGGCCTATGGCTACACCTTC

V gene: TRBV7-2
J gene: TRBJ2-1
D gene: TRBD1
clone size: once
CDR3 protein: CASSLTGGTHNEQFF
CDR3 DNA: TGTGCCAGCAGCTTAACAGGGGGCACCCACAATGAGCAGTTCTTC

V gene: TRBV28
J gene: TRBJ2-5
D gene: .
clone size: once
CDR3 protein: CASNDRFLQETQYF
CDR3 DNA: TGTGCCAGCAATGACAGATTTCTTCAAGAGACCCAGTACTTC

V gene: TRBV29-1
J gene: TRBJ1-2
D gene: .
clone size: .
CDR3 protein: CSSVISTKWYYGYTF
CDR3 DNA: TGCAGCTCCGTGATTTCTACAAAGTGGTACTATGGCTACACCTTC

V gene: TRBV12-5
J gene: TRBJ2-7
D gene: .
clone size: .
CDR3 protein: CASGLKAPRHQGNYEQYF
CDR3 DNA: TGTGCTAGTGGTTTGAAGGCCCCCAGACACCAGGGGAACTACGAGCAGTACTTC

V gene: TRBV19
J gene: TRBJ1-1
D gene: .
clone size: .
CDR3 protein: CASILYTEAFF
CDR3 DNA: TGTGCCAGTATCTTGTACACTGAAGCTTTCTTT

V gene: TRBV9
J gene: TRBJ2-7
D gene: .
clone size: .
CDR3 protein: CASSVGMRTEQYF
CDR3 DNA: TGTGCCAGCAGCGTAGGGATGAGGACCGAGCAGTACTTC

V gene: TRBV27
J gene: TRBJ2-5
D gene: .
clone size: .
CDR3 protein: CASSPTGETQYF
CDR3 DNA: TGTGCCAGCAGTCCCACGGGGGAGACCCAGTACTTC

V gene: TRBV6-5
J gene: TRBJ2-5
D gene: .
clone size: .
CDR3 protein: CASRVEVGSQETQYF
CDR3 DNA: TGTGCCAGCAGAGTCGAAGTGGGGAGCCAAGAGACCCAGTACTTC

V gene: TRBV6-1
J gene: TRBJ2-1
D gene: TRBD2
clone size: .
CDR3 protein: CASSAFEGTSGREQFF
CDR3 DNA: TGTGCCAGCAGTGCCTTCGAAGGAACTAGCGGGCGAGAGCAGTTCTTC

V gene: TRBV30
J gene: TRBJ1-1
D gene: .
clone size: .
CDR3 protein: CAWSLGGNTEAFF
CDR3 DNA: TGTGCCTGGAGTCTCGGGGGGAACACTGAAGCTTTCTTT

V gene: TRBV28
J gene: TRBJ2-7
D gene: TRBD1
clone size: .
CDR3 protein: CASRPGTGALYEQYF
CDR3 DNA: TGTGCCAGCAGACCCGGGACAGGGGCTCTCTACGAGCAGTACTTC

V gene: TRBV27
J gene: TRBJ2-1
D gene: .
clone size: .
CDR3 protein: CASRLYGSLRNEQFF
CDR3 DNA: TGTGCCAGCAGACTCTACGGCTCACTTCGCAATGAGCAGTTCTTC